This T cell receptor (beta chain) stems from a study of T cells in localized non-small cell lung cancer. V lost 5 bases, J lost 6 bases, and 11 bases stayed unmatched. The CDR3 covers 14 residues. The germline gives CDR1 SQVTM, CDR2 ANQGSEA. Overall study findings and caveats: Appearance in adjacent lung was seen for a median around 58 of the top 100 tumor clones. Heterogeneity remains possible because sequencing was limited to only one tumor region. The study found T cell clonality highest in uninvolved adjacent lung, above tumor.

Produced via immunoSEQ multiplex PCR; TCRdb's table is partial and in-frame only. The sample has about 33,000 clones, 86% seen once. Comments on this clone: The target antigen is unknown.

This clonotype was obtained from a male donor older than 55 with stage III lung adenocarcinoma. The rearrangement uses TRBV29-1 and TRBJ2-7; 9 bases are shared with TRBD1. The starting material was peripheral blood, obtained before any cancer treatment. CDR3 in amino acids: CSVSSGQGSSEQYF. The CDR3 nucleotides are TGCAGCGTTAGCAGCGGACAGGGGTCCAGCGAGCAGTACTTC.